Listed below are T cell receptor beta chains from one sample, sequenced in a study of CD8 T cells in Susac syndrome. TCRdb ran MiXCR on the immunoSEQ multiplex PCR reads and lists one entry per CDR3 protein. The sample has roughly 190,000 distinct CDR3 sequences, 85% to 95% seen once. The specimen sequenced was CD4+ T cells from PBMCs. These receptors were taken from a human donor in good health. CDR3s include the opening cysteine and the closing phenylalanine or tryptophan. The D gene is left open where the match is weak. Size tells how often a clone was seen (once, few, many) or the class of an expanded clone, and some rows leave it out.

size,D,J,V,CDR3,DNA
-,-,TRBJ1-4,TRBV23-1,CASSRPPEGIATNEKLFF,TGCGCCAGCAGTCGCCCCCCCGAGGGGATTGCAACTAATGAAAAACTGTTTTTT
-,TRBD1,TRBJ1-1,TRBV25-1,CASSEIGTGGGGFDTEAFF,TGTGCCAGCAGTGAAATAGGTACAGGGGGCGGAGGCTTCGACACTGAAGCTTTCTTT
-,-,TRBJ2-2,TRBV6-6,CASSALNTGELFF,TGTGCCAGCAGTGCTCTGAACACCGGGGAGCTGTTTTTT
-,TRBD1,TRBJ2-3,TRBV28,CASSLSRGLLPDTQYF,TGTGCCAGCAGTTTATCCAGGGGGCTGCTGCCAGATACGCAGTATTTT
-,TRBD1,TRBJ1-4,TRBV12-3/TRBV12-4,CASTKGAGKLFF,TGTGCCAGCACCAAGGGGGCGGGAAAACTGTTTTTT
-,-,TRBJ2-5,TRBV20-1,CSARLSGATETQYF,TGCAGTGCTCGCCTGTCAGGGGCCACGGAGACCCAGTACTTC
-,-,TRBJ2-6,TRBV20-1,CSAISGSGANVLTF,TGCAGTGCTATATCGGGTTCTGGGGCCAACGTCCTGACTTTC
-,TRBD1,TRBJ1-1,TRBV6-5,CASSYSTGFTEAFF,TGTGCCAGCAGTTACTCGACAGGGTTCACTGAAGCTTTCTTT
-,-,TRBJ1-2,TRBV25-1,CASSESQGPNYGYTF,TGTGCCAGCAGTGAATCCCAAGGACCCAACTATGGCTACACCTTC
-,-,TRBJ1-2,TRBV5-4,CASSFGRADGYTF,TGTGCCAGCAGCTTTGGGAGGGCCGATGGCTACACCTTC
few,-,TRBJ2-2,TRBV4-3,CASRRQPETGELFF,TGCGCCAGCAGGCGACAGCCCGAGACCGGGGAGCTGTTTTTT
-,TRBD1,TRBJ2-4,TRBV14,CASSQEETGTTKNIQYF,TGTGCCAGCAGCCAAGAAGAGACAGGGACGACCAAAAACATTCAGTACTTC
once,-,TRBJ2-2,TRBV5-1,CASSLGPTGRTANTGELFF,TGCGCCAGCAGCTTGGGACCCACGGGGCGGACCGCGAACACCGGGGAGCTGTTTTTT
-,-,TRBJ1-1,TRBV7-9,CASRSGQTNTEAFF,TGTGCCAGCAGGTCTGGACAGACAAACACTGAAGCTTTCTTT
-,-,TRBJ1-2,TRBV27,CASSSPRGADGYTF,TGTGCCAGCAGCAGCCCCAGGGGCGCCGATGGCTACACCTTC
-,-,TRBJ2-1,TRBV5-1,CASSARAQQFF,TGCGCCAGCAGCGCCCGGGCCCAGCAGTTCTTC
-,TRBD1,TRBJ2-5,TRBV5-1,CASSYDRVYETQYF,TGCGCCAGCAGCTACGACAGGGTATACGAGACCCAGTACTTC
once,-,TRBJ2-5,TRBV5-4,CASSLPGGVETQYF,TGTGCCAGCAGCTTGCCAGGGGGGGTGGAGACCCAGTACTTC
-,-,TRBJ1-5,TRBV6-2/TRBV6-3,CASTDGTYKRGQPQHF,TGTGCCAGCACCGACGGGACATACAAGAGGGGTCAGCCCCAGCATTTT
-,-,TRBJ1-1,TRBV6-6,CASSPGAGKAEAFF,TGTGCCAGCAGTCCCGGGGCTGGGAAGGCTGAAGCTTTCTTT
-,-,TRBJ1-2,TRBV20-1,CSATRTFGYTF,TGCAGTGCTACCCGGACTTTCGGCTACACCTTC
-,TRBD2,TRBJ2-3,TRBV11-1,CASSPLPGLAGETLSTDTQYF,TGTGCCAGCAGCCCCCTGCCGGGACTAGCGGGTGAGACGCTTAGCACAGATACGCAGTATTTT
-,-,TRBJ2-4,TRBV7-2,CASSSTVAKNIQYF,TGTGCCAGCAGCTCTACAGTAGCCAAAAACATTCAGTACTTC
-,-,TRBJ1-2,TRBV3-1,CASSFNAPPSGVYGYTF,TGTGCCAGCAGCTTCAATGCCCCCCCATCCGGAGTCTATGGCTACACCTTC